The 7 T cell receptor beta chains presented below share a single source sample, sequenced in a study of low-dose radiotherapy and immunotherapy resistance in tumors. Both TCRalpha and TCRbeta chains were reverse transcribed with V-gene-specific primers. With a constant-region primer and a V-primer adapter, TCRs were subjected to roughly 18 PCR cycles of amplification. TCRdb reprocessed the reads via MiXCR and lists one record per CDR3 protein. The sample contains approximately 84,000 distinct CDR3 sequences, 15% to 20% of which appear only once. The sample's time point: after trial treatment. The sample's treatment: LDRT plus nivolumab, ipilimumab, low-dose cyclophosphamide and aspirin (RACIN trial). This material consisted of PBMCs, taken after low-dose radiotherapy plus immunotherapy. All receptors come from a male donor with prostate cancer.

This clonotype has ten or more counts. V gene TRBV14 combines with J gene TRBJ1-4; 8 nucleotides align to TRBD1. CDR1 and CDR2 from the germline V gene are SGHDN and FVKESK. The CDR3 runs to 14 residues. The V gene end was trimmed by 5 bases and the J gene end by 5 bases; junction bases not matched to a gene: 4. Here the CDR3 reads CASSYTGGNEKLFF. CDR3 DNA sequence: TGTGCCAGCAGCTACACAGGGGGGAATGAAAAACTGTTTTTT.

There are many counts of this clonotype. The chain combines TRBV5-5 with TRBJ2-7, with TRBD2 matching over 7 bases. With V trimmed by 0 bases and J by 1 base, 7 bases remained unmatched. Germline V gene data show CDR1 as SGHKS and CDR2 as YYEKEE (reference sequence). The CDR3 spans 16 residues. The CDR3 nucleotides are TGTGCCAGCAGCTTGGACCCAGCGGGACGGTCCTACGAGCAGTACTTC. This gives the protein CASSLDPAGRSYEQYF.

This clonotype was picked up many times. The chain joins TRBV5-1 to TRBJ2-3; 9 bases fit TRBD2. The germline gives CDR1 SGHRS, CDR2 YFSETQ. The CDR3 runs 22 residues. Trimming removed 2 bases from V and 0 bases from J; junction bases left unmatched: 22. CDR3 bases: TGCGCCAGCAGCTTCTACAGGGGAGAAACTAGCGGGCCTTTTTCTAGCACAGATACGCAGTATTTT. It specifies CASSFYRGETSGPFSSTDTQYF. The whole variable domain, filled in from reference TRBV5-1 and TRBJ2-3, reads KAGVTQTPRYLIKTRGQQVTLSCSPISGHRSVSWYQQTPGQGLQFLFEYFSETQRNKGNFPGRFSGRQFSNSRSEMNVSTLELGDSALYLCASSFYRGETSGPFSSTDTQYFGPGTRLTVL.

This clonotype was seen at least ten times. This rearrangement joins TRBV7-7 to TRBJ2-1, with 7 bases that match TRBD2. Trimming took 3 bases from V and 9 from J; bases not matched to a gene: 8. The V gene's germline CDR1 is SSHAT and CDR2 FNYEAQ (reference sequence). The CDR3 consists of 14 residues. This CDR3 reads CASSLVRLAGEQFF. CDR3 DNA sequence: TGTGCCAGCAGCTTGGTCCGACTAGCCGGTGAGCAGTTCTTC.

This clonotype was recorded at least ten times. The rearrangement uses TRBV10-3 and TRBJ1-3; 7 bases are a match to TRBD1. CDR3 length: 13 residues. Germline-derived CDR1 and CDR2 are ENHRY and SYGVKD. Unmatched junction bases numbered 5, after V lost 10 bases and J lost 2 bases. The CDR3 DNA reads TGTGCCACTAATACAGGGGCTGGAAACACCATATATTTT. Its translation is CATNTGAGNTIYF.

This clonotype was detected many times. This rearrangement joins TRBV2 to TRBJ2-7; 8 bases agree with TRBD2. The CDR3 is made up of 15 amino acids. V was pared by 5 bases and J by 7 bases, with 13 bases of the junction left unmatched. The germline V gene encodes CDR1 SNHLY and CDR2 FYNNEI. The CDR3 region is CASSTLAGSISEQYF. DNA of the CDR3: TGTGCCAGCAGTACCTTAGCGGGGTCGATATCGGAGCAGTACTTC.

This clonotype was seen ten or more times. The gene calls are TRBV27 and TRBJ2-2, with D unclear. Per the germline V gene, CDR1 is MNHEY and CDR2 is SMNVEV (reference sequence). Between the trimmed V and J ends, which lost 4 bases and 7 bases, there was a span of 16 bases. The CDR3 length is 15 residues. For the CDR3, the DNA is TGTGCCAGCAGTTCCCCAGGATCCGCTAGCGGGGAGCTGTTTTTT. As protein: CASSSPGSASGELFF.